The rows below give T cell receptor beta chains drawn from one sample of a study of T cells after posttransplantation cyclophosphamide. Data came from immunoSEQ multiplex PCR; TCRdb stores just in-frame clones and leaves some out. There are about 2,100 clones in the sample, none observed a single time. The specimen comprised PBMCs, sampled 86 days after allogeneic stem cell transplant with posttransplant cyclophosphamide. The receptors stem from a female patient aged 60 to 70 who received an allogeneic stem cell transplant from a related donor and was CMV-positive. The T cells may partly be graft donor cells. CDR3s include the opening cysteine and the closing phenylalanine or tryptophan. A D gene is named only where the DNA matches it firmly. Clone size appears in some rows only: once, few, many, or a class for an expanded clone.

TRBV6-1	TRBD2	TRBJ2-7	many	CASSWGLAGVYEQYF	TGTGCCAGCAGCTGGGGACTAGCGGGAGTCTACGAGCAGTACTTC
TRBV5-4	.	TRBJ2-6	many	CAIETRGFTGANVLTF	TGTGCCATCGAGACGAGGGGGTTCACTGGGGCCAACGTCCTGACTTTC
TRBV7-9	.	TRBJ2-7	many	CASSRDIDYEQYF	TGTGCCAGCAGCCGGGACATCGACTACGAGCAGTACTTC
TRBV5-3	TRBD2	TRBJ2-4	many	CARSLVVKLALKNIQYF	TGTGCCAGAAGCTTGGTGGTAAAACTAGCGCTTAAAAACATTCAGTACTTC
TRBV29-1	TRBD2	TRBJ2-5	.	CSVEGLAGQETQYF	TGCAGCGTTGAGGGACTAGCGGGTCAAGAGACCCAGTACTTC
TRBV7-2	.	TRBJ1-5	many	CASSLVPGSQPQHF	TGTGCCAGCAGCTTAGTCCCGGGTAGCCAGCCCCAGCATTTT
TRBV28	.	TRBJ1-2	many	CASSWGQLYGYTF	TGTGCCAGCAGTTGGGGACAACTATATGGCTACACCTTC
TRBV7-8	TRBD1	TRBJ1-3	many	CASSASTGLYTIYF	TGTGCCAGCAGCGCCTCGACAGGGTTGTACACCATATATTTT
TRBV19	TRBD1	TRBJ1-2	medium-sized	CASIAGTGRGYTF	TGTGCCAGTATTGCCGGGACAGGGAGAGGCTACACCTTC
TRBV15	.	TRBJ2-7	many	CATSREGGVGGRAYEQYF	TGTGCCACCAGCAGAGAAGGGGGTGTCGGGGGGCGAGCCTACGAGCAGTACTTC
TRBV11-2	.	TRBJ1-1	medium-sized	CASSWTVQNTEAFF	TGTGCCAGCAGCTGGACAGTTCAGAACACTGAAGCTTTCTTT
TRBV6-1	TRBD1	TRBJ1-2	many	CASSRTGEDYGYTF	TGTGCCAGCAGCAGAACAGGGGAGGACTATGGCTACACCTTC
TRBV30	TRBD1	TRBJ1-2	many	CAWSRDRGGYGYTF	TGTGCCTGGAGTCGGGACAGGGGTGGATATGGCTACACCTTC
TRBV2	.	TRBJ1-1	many	CASRPQGRGEAFF	TGTGCCAGCAGACCACAGGGTCGTGGTGAAGCTTTCTTT
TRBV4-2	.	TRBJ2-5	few	CASSQLKGSRQIQETQYF	TGTGCCAGCAGCCAACTAAAGGGGTCTCGACAAATACAAGAGACCCAGTACTTC
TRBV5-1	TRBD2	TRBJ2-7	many	CASSLSGGEQYF	TGCGCCAGCAGCTTGAGCGGGGGCGAGCAGTACTTC
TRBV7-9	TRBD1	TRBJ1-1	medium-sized	CASRLGQGGNTEAFF	TGTGCCAGCAGGTTGGGACAGGGGGGGAACACTGAAGCTTTCTTT
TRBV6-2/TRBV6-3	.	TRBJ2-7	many	CASSYRQVQYF	TGTGCCAGCAGTTACAGACAGGTCCAGTACTTC
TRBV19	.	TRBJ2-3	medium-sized	CASSSPLGRAGLPDTQYF	TGTGCCAGTAGTAGTCCGCTTGGTCGGGCGGGGCTCCCGGATACGCAGTATTTT
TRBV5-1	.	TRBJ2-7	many	CASSTVYNEQYF	TGCGCCAGCAGCACCGTTTACAACGAGCAGTACTTC
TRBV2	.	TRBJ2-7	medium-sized	CASSEAGARVEQYF	TGTGCCAGCAGTGAAGCGGGGGCTCGAGTCGAGCAGTACTTC
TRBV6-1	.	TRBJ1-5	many	CASMAVASGRQPQHF	TGTGCCAGCATGGCGGTTGCGTCCGGCCGGCAGCCCCAGCATTTT
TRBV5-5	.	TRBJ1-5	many	CASRSTDRLASGQPQHF	TGTGCCAGCAGATCTACAGACAGACTAGCTTCAGGCCAGCCCCAGCATTTT
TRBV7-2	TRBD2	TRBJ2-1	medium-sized	CASSYGGTHNEQFF	TGTGCCAGCAGCTACGGGGGGACCCACAATGAGCAGTTCTTC
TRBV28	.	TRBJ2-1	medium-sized	CASSPAGKSYNEQFF	TGTGCCAGCAGCCCTGCGGGAAAATCCTACAATGAGCAGTTCTTC
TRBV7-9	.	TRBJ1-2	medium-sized	CASSLKNVVGWYYGYTF	TGTGCCAGCAGCCTCAAGAACGTGGTAGGGTGGTACTATGGCTACACCTTC
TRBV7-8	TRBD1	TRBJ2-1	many	CASSPRAIQGYEQFF	TGTGCCAGCAGCCCGAGAGCGATACAGGGGTATGAGCAGTTCTTC
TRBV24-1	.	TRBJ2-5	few	CATSGGGQETQYF	TGTGCCACCAGTGGCGGCGGACAAGAGACCCAGTACTTC
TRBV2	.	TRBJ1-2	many	CARNGGGSYGYTF	TGTGCCAGAAATGGGGGGGGGAGCTATGGCTACACCTTC
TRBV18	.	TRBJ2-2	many	CASSQGTRNTGELFF	TGTGCCAGCTCACAGGGGACTCGGAACACCGGGGAGCTGTTTTTT
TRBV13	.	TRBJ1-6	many	CASTRGPARGSARSPLHF	TGTGCCAGCACCAGGGGCCCTGCGAGGGGGTCAGCACGTTCACCCCTCCACTTT